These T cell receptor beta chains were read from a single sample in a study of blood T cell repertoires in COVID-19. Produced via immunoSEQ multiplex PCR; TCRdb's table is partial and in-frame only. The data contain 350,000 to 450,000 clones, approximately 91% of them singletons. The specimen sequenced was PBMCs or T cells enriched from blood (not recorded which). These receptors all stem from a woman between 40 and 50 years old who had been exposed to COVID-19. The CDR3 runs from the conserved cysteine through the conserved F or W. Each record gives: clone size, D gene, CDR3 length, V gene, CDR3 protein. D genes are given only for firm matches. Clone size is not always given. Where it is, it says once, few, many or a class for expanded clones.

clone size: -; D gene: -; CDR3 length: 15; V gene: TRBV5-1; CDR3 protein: CASSKTGTLQETQYF
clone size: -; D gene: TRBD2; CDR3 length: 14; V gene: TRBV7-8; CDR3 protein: CASSTLAGGYEQYF
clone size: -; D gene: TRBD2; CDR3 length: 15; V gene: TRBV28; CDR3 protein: CASSPQLAGAYEQYF
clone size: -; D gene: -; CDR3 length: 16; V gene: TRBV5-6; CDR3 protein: CASSLYPWQDTDTQYF
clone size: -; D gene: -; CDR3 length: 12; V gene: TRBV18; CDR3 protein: CASSPPRAEAFF
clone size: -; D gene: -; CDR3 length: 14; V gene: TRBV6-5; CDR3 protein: CASRSQGLGYGYTF
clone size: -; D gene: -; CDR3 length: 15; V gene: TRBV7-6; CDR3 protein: CASSPPAAGTDTQYF
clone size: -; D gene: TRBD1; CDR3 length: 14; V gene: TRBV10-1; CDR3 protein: CASSDDRVGSPLHF
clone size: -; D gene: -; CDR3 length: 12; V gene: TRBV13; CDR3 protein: CASSLSDTEAFF
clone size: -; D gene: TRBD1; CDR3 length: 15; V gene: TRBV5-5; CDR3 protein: CASSTGTANTGELFF
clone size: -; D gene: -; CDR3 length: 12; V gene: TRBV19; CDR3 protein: CASSPLNQPQHF
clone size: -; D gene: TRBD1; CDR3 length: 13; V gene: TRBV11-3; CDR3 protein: CASSPGQGYGYTF
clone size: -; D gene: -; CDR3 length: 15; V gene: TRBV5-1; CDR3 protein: CASSSTGAYNEKLFF
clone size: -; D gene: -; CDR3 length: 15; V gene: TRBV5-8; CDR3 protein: CASSFMGSLTDTQYF
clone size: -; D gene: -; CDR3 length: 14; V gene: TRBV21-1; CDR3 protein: CASSFTGPLWGYTF
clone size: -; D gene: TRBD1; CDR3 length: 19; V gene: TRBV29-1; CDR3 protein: CSVEARGQGAQGSGNTIYF
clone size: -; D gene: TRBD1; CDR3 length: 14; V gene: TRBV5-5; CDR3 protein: CASSAGGAKRGYTF
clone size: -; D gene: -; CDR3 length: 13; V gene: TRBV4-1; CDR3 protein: CASSQDVCYGYTF
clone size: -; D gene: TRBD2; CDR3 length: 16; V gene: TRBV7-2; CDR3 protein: CASSLGPSGESDTQYF
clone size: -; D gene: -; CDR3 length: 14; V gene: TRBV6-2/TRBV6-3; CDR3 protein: CASSSGRWSRGYTF
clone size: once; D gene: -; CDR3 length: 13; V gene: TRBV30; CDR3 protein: CAWSRGTNSPLHF
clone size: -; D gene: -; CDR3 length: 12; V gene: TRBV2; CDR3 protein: CASSVGVYGYTF
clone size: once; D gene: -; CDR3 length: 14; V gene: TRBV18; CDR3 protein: CASSPQGENYGYTF
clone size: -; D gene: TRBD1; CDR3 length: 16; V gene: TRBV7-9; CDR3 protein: CASSPSGTGGVTEAFF
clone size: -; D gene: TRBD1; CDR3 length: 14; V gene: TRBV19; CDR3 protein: CASRGQEPNYGYTF
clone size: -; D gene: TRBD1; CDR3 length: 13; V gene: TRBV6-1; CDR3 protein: CASGDRGGSGYTF
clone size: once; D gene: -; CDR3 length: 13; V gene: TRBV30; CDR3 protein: CAWSVRQGDGYTF
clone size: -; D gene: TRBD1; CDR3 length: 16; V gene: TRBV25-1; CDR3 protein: CASSRSGTGVIETQYF
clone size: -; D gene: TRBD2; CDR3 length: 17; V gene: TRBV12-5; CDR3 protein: CASGRASGTSDYNEQFF
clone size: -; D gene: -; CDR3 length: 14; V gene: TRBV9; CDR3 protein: CASSVDHQAYGYTF
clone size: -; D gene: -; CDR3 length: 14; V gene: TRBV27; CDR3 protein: CASRPGTGNTEAFF
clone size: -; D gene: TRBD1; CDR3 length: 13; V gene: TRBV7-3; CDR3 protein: CASSWTGAGEQFF
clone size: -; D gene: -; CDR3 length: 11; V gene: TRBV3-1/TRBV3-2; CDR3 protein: CASSLLDTQYF
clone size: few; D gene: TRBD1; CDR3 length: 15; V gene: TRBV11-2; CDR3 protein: CASSEGDRAQETQYF
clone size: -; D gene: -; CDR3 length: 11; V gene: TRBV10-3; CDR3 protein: CAISDTGEAFF
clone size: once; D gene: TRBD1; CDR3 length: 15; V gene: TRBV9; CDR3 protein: CASSVMGDRAYEQFF
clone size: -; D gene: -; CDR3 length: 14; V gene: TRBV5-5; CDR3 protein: CASSPQRSSYEQYF
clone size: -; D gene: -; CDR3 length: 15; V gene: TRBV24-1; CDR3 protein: CATSDPTGSGNTIYF
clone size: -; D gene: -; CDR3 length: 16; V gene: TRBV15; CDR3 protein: CATSGQEDLANTEAFF
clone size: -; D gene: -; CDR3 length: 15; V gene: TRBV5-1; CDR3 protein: CASSLVIDRGSPLHF